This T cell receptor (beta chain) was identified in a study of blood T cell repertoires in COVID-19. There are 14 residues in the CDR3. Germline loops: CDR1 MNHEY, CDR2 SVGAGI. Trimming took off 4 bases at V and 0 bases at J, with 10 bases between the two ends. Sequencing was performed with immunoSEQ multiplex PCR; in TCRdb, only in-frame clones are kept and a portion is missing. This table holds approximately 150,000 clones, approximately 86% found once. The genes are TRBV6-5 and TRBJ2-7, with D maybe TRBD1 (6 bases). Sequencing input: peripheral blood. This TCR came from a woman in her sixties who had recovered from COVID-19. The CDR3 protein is CASSSQGISYEQYF. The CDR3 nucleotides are TGTGCCAGCAGTTCACAGGGAATCTCCTACGAGCAGTACTTC.